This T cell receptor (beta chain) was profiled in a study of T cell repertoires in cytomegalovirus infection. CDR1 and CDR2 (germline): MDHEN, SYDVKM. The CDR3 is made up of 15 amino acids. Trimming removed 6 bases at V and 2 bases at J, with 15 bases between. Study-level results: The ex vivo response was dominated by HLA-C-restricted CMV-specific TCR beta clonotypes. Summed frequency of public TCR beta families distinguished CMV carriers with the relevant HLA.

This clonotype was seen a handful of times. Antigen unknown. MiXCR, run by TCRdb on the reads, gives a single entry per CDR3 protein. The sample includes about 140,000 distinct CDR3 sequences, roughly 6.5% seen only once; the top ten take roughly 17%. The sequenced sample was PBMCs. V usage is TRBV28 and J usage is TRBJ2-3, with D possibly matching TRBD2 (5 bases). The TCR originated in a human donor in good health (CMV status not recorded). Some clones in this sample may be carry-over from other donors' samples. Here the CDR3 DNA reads TGTGCCAGCAGCCCTTATCGGAGGTACACAGATACGCAGTATTTT. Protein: CASSPYRRYTDTQYF.